This T cell receptor beta chain emerged from a study of blood T cell repertoires in COVID-19. Study-level background: The United States, Italy and Spain supplied acute and convalescent COVID-19 samples. T cells, B-cell-depleted T cells, or PBMCs provided the cDNA or gDNA that served as material.

The V gene lost 7 bases and the J gene lost 4 bases, with 16 bases spanning the gap. The CDR3 loop spans 14 amino acids. CDR1 is SNHLY, CDR2 FYNNEI, per germline. Original processing notes: Using reference gene primer amplification, nucleated cell counts were estimated. TCRdb's table, derived via immunoSEQ multiplex PCR, lists solely in-frame clones and lacks some. That table is the source of V, J and clone size, and D and trimming were worked out from the DNA. The top ten clones hold approximately 5.1% of a sample with about 44,000 clones, more than 75% of them seen once. Specimen: peripheral blood. The receptor was isolated from a human donor in a cohort sampled during active COVID-19. V is TRBV2 and J is TRBJ2-5, with no clear D. The chain's CDR3 is CASIIPVLRETQYF. For the CDR3, the DNA is TGTGCCAGCATTATACCGGTCCTAAGAGAGACCCAGTACTTC.